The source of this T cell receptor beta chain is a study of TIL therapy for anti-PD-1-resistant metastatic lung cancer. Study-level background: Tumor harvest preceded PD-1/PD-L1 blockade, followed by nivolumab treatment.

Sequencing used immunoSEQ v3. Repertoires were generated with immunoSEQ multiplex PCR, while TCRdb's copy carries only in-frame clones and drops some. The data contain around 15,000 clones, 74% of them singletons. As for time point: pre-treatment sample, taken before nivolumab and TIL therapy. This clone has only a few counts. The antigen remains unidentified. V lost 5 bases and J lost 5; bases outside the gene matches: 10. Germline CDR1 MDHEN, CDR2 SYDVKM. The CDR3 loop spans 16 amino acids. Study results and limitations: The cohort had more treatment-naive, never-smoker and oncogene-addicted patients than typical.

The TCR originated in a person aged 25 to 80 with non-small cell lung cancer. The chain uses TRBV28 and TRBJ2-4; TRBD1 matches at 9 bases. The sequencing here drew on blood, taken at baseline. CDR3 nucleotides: TGTGCCAGCAGTCTACCGGGACAGGGATGGCAAAACATTCAGTACTTC. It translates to CASSLPGQGWQNIQYF.